This TCR beta chain was sequenced for a study of control samples from healthy donors and cancer patients. V lost 4 bases, J lost 1 base, and 4 bases stayed unmatched. The germline V gene encodes CDR1 LNHDA and CDR2 SQIVND (reference sequence). The CDR3 contains 16 residues. The repertoire was sequenced with immunoSEQ multiplex PCR; TCRdb's copy has only in-frame clones and lacks some. The sample carries 180,000 or so clones, 91% recorded once. The rearrangement uses TRBV19 and TRBJ2-5; TRBD2 aligns across 12 bases. Sequenced: blood. The sequence derives from a woman in her 30s in good health. CDR3 in DNA: TGTGCCAGTAGTACCGCGACTAGCGGGAGCCAAGAGACCCAGTACTTC. This codes for CASSTATSGSQETQYF. The full variable domain, completed using reference TRBV19 and TRBJ2-5, is DGGITQSPKYLFRKEGQNVTLSCEQNLNHDAMYWYRQDPGQGLRLIYYSQIVNDFQKGDIAEGYSVSREKKESFPLTVTSAQKNPTAFYLCASSTATSGSQETQYFGPGTRLLVL.